These 17 T cell receptor beta chains share one sample of origin, sequenced in a study of blood T cells in healthy people across ages. Sample-barcoded 5' priming and a J-beta primer mix drove a second PCR of about 7 to 11 cycles. TCRdb redid the calling of the 5' RACE reads with MiXCR, one entry per CDR3 protein. Of some 880,000 distinct CDR3 sequences listed, 35% to 40% were seen once; the top ten hold under 15%. Sequencing was carried out using blood. The receptors derive from a man between 18 and 29 years old in good health.

The V and J genes are TRBV18 and TRBJ2-3, with no clear D. The CDR3 loop spans 16 amino acids. The V end was cut by 0 bases, the J end by 0 bases, with 10 bases between. CDR1 and CDR2 from the germline V gene are KGHSH and LQKENI. The CDR3 loop reads CASSPPLMKSTDTQYF. CDR3 sequence (DNA): TGTGCCAGCTCACCACCACTAATGAAAAGCACAGATACGCAGTATTTT.

Concerning this clonotype: This clone may be a read error of a much larger clone one base away. This sequence joins TRBV12-3 or TRBV12-4 and TRBJ1-4; the D gene is possibly TRBD1 (6 bases). CDR3 length: 14 amino acids. Trimming shortened V by 5 bases and J by 7 bases, and 14 bases separated the two germline ends. CDR3 in amino acids: CASSVFQGSEKLFF. Here the CDR3 DNA reads TGTGCCAGCAGTGTCTTCCAGGGGAGTGAAAAACTGTTTTTT.

V and J are TRBV4-1 and TRBJ2-1; weak D call: TRBD2 (6 bases). Germline V gives CDR1 MGHRA, CDR2 YSYEKL. The CDR3 is 16 residues long. Trimming left V 2 bases short and J 9 bases short, with 20 bases between. DNA of the CDR3: TGCGCCAGCAGCCAACGGACTGGCGGGGATGGGGGTGAGCAGTTCTTC. Its translation is CASSQRTGGDGGEQFF.

There are many counts of this clonotype. The J gene is TRBJ1-5, the V gene TRBV12-3 or TRBV12-4; D might be TRBD1 (6 bases). This CDR3 has 14 residues. V was cut by 5 bases and J by 3 bases, with 11 bases left in between. CDR3 residues: CASSKGQFNQPQHF. CDR3 nucleotides: TGTGCCAGCAGTAAAGGACAGTTCAATCAGCCCCAGCATTTT.

This rearrangement joins TRBV5-6 to TRBJ1-2; D unresolved. Looked up from germline, CDR1 is SGHDT and CDR2 is YYEEEE. The CDR3 is 12 amino acids. V was shortened by 4 bases and J by 3 bases, with 7 bases between the two germline ends. The CDR3 loop reads CASSPNDYGYTF. The CDR3, as DNA: TGTGCCAGCAGCCCCAATGACTATGGCTACACCTTC.

This clonotype was found a few times. V usage is TRBV12-3 or TRBV12-4 and J usage is TRBJ1-4, with D uncertain. The CDR3 extends over 15 amino acids. Trimming removed 5 bases from V and 7 bases from J, with 17 bases in between. CDR3 region: CASSQWAGSGEKLFF. The CDR3, as DNA: TGTGCCAGCAGTCAATGGGCGGGGTCGGGTGAAAAACTGTTTTTT.

The J gene is TRBJ2-1, the V gene TRBV21-1; the DNA was not used to check the table's D call, TRBD1. TRBV21-1 is a pseudogene. This CDR3 comprises 20 residues. For the CDR3, the DNA is TGTGCCAGCAATATAAGCCGGGACAGGGGGCTAGAAAGCTCCTACAATGAGCAGTTCTTC. It is translated as CASNISRDRGLESSYNEQFF.

This clonotype has just a few counts. The V and J genes are TRBV7-7 and TRBJ2-1; maybe TRBD2 (5 bases). Trimming pared 2 bases from V and 7 bases from J, leaving 15 bases between. Germline V gene lookup returns CDR1 SSHAT and CDR2 FNYEAQ (reference sequence). The CDR3 contains 15 residues. In DNA form, the CDR3 reads TGTGCCAGCAGCTTAAATAGGAGGACTCGGAATGAGCAGTTCTTC. Translation: CASSLNRRTRNEQFF.

Worth noting for this clonotype: Germline and junction disagree at one end, which may indicate a read error. The genes are TRBV5-1 and TRBJ2-3; D remains unclear. The V gene's germline CDR1 is SGHRS and CDR2 YFSETQ. The CDR3 is made up of 16 amino acids. The CDR3 nucleotides read TGCGCCAACAGCTTGGCCGGTCCCCAGGTACCCGATACGCAGTATTTT. Residues: CANSLAGPQVPDTQYF.

The chain is built from TRBV15 and TRBJ2-3; 8 bases fit TRBD2. This CDR3 is 15 amino acids long. V was pared by 0 bases and J by 4 bases, with 3 bases of the junction left unmatched. The germline V gene has CDR1 LNHNV and CDR2 YYDKDF (reference sequence). Here the CDR3 reads CATSRDSGVADTQYF. CDR3 DNA: TGTGCCACCAGCAGAGATAGCGGGGTGGCAGATACGCAGTATTTT.

This clonotype was observed many times. The chain links TRBV12-3 or TRBV12-4 to TRBJ2-5; 12 nucleotides line up with TRBD2. The CDR3 is made up of 16 amino acids. V was clipped by 4 bases and J by 11 bases; unmatched bases: 14. DNA for the CDR3: TGTGCCAGCAGTTCCCGGACTAGCGGGGCTTACAATGAGCAGTACTTC. This translates into CASSSRTSGAYNEQYF.

This clonotype was counted between two and nine times. J is TRBJ2-2 and V is TRBV6-6, with 9 bases fitting TRBD1. CDR1 is MNHNY and CDR2 is SVGAGI in the germline V gene (reference sequence). The CDR3 spans 13 residues. The V gene end was trimmed by 5 bases and the J gene end by 5 bases; junction bases not matched to a gene: 0. The chain's CDR3 is CASSDRGTGELFF. DNA of the CDR3: TGTGCCAGCAGTGACAGGGGGACCGGGGAGCTGTTTTTT.

The sample holds a few counts of this clonotype. The rearrangement links TRBV5-1 to TRBJ2-3; TRBD2 matches 15 bases. Per germline, CDR1 SGHRS and CDR2 YFSETQ. The CDR3 has 17 amino acids. The ends lost 4 bases at V and 3 bases at J; junction bases unmatched: 6. The CDR3 bases are TGCGCCAGCAGCAAGGGACTAGCGGGGGGCTTTACAGATACGCAGTATTTT. Encoded protein: CASSKGLAGGFTDTQYF.

The sample holds many counts of this clonotype. The chain carries TRBV20-1 and TRBJ2-3; D is possibly TRBD1 (5 bases). CDR1 and CDR2 (germline): DFQATT, SNEGSKA (reference sequence). Trimming pared 6 bases from V and 2 bases from J, leaving 18 bases between. The CDR3 contains 15 residues. CDR3 nucleotide sequence: TGCAGTGCCCCGTGGACAACGTGGTCCACAGATACGCAGTATTTT. As protein: CSAPWTTWSTDTQYF.

The chain is built from TRBV4-2 and TRBJ1-1, with TRBD1 identical over 7 bases. CDR3 length: 14 amino acids. CDR1 is LGHNA, CDR2 YNFKEQ, per germline. Germline trimming cut 2 bases from V and 1 base from J; bases unmatched to any gene: 1. The CDR3 nucleotides are TGTGCCAGCAGCCAACGGACAGGGAACACTGAAGCTTTCTTT. The encoded protein is CASSQRTGNTEAFF.

There are a few counts of this clonotype. This chain joins TRBV2 and TRBJ1-2; D is possibly TRBD1 (6 bases). Germline V lookup: CDR1 SNHLY, CDR2 FYNNEI. Trimming took 4 bases from V and 2 from J, leaving 8 bases between them. This CDR3 is built from 13 residues. The CDR3 reads CASSGQENYGYTF. The CDR3 nucleotides are TGTGCCAGCAGTGGACAGGAGAACTATGGCTACACCTTC.

This clonotype appeared a few times. This sequence joins TRBV5-1 and TRBJ2-7; D is possibly TRBD1 or TRBD2 (5 bases each). Looked up from germline, CDR1 is SGHRS and CDR2 is YFSETQ. Trimming stripped 4 bases from V and 7 bases from J, with 21 bases between. There are 15 residues in the CDR3. The CDR3 is CASSSTGRLGYEQYF. DNA of the CDR3: TGCGCCAGCAGCAGTACGGGACGCCTTGGATATGAGCAGTACTTC.